Below are 19 T cell receptor beta chains sequenced from a single sample in a study of PD-1 blockade in classical Hodgkin lymphoma. Every patient relapsed after autologous stem cell transplantation, and brentuximab vedotin exposure varied. Measured with immunoSEQ multiplex PCR; TCRdb has only the in-frame clones, and not every one. The table includes approximately 80,000 clones, roughly 90% detected once. The sequencing used peripheral blood mononuclear cells (PBMCs), collected at baseline. These receptors were collected from a human donor with classical Hodgkin lymphoma.

This clone was counted once. The rearrangement links TRBV5-6 to TRBJ1-2; D perhaps matches TRBD1 (6 bases). This CDR3 is 14 amino acids long. The V end was cut by 0 bases, the J end by 1 base, with 7 bases between. The germline gives CDR1 SGHDT, CDR2 YYEEEE. The CDR3 is CASSLGQDNYGYTF. The CDR3 nucleotides are TGTGCCAGCAGCTTGGGACAGGATAACTATGGCTACACCTTC.

The J gene is TRBJ1-2, the V gene TRBV11-2, with D uncertain. This CDR3 contains 11 residues. Germline V gene sequence: CDR1 SGHAT, CDR2 FQNNGV. V was pared by 2 bases and J by 8 bases, with 6 bases between. This CDR3 reads CASSLYSGYTF. CDR3 bases: TGTGCCAGCAGCTTATATAGCGGCTACACCTTC.

V and J are TRBV21-1 and TRBJ2-1; the DNA was not compared with TRBD2, the D call given in the table. TRBV21-1 is a documented pseudogene. The CDR3 has 19 residues. Written as DNA, the CDR3 is TGTGCCAGCAGCACTCCGGGACTAGCGGGAGAAGACTCCTACAATGAGCAGTTCTTC. Amino acid sequence: CASSTPGLAGEDSYNEQFF.

The chain has TRBV27 and TRBJ2-1; either TRBD1 or TRBD2 may supply D (6 bases each). V gave up 3 bases and J gave up 8 bases, with 20 bases separating them. The CDR3 runs to 16 residues. The V gene's germline CDR1 is MNHEY and CDR2 SMNVEV (reference sequence). The CDR3, as DNA: TGTGCCAGCAGTTTCAGGGGCGGGGCAAGGTGGGATGAGCAGTTCTTC. Translated, it gives CASSFRGGARWDEQFF.

The V call is TRBV6-5, the J call TRBJ1-1; TRBD1 is a possible D gene (5 bases). Trimming cost V 6 bases and J 5 bases, with 13 bases left between them. This CDR3 region has 13 residues. Looked up from germline, CDR1 is MNHEY and CDR2 is SVGAGI. The CDR3 region is CASRGWGFTEAFF. In nucleotides, the CDR3 is TGTGCCAGCAGAGGGTGGGGGTTTACTGAAGCTTTCTTT.

The rearrangement uses TRBV5-1 and TRBJ2-7; TRBD2 matches 8 bases. Trimming took 4 bases from V and 1 from J; bases not matched to a gene: 4. The V gene's germline CDR1 is SGHRS and CDR2 YFSETQ. This CDR3 is 14 amino acids long. In DNA, the CDR3 is TGCGCCAGCAGCCTGAGCGGGAGTTCCTACGAGCAGTACTTC. Protein product: CASSLSGSSYEQYF.

J is TRBJ1-1 and V is TRBV6-6, with a possible D match to TRBD1 (5 bases). Germline V gene data show CDR1 as MNHNY and CDR2 as SVGAGI (reference sequence). This CDR3 region has 15 residues. The V and J ends lost 0 bases and 8 bases respectively, with 16 bases between them. The CDR3 sequence is CASSYSNSGTQEAFF. The DNA of the CDR3 is TGTGCCAGCAGTTACTCGAACAGCGGGACCCAAGAAGCTTTCTTT.

V and J are TRBV5-5 and TRBJ2-7; D not resolved. Between the trimmed V and J ends, which lost 1 base and 5 bases, there was a span of 7 bases. This CDR3 contains 12 residues. Germline assignment: CDR1 SGHKS and CDR2 YYEKEE (reference sequence). Written as DNA, the CDR3 is TGTGCCAGCAGCTTGAACGGCAACGAGCAGTACTTC. Encoded protein: CASSLNGNEQYF.

This clone was counted a few times. This chain uses TRBV30 with TRBJ1-1; the D is unclear. Looked up from germline, CDR1 is GTSNPN and CDR2 is SVGIG (reference sequence). With 2 bases removed from V and 1 base from J, the gap between germline ends came to 11 bases. CDR3 size: 14 residues. The CDR3 region is CAWSFPRENTEAFF. The CDR3 nucleotides are TGTGCCTGGAGTTTTCCCCGAGAGAACACTGAAGCTTTCTTT.

The rearrangement links TRBV7-8 to TRBJ1-4, with D possibly matching TRBD1 (5 bases). CDR1 and CDR2 from the germline V gene are SGHVS and FQNEAQ. The V end was cut by 2 bases, the J end by 2 bases, with 15 bases between. The CDR3 is 17 amino acids. CDR3 coding DNA: TGTGCCAGCAGCTTACGAGCGGGAGGGGTGACTAATGAAAAACTGTTTTTT. Its translation is CASSLRAGGVTNEKLFF.

The chain carries TRBV19 and TRBJ2-1; D gene uncertain. The CDR3 has 15 amino acids. Trimming stripped 8 bases from V and 6 bases from J, with 20 bases between. Germline loops: CDR1 LNHDA, CDR2 SQIVND (reference sequence). CDR3 residues: CASSTAKILGNEQFF. For the CDR3, the DNA is TGTGCCAGTTCCACGGCCAAAATCTTGGGCAATGAGCAGTTCTTC.

The chain joins TRBV7-2 to TRBJ1-2; unclear D gene. The CDR3 covers 14 residues. CDR1 and CDR2 (germline): SGHTA, FQGNSA. V lost 5 bases, J lost 2 bases, and 12 bases lay in between. The CDR3 region has the DNA TGTGCCAGCAGCAGCGCCCAAGTCAACTATGGCTACACCTTC. Translated: CASSSAQVNYGYTF.

This rearrangement joins TRBV18 to TRBJ2-7; unclear D gene. Germline lookup yields CDR1 KGHSH and CDR2 LQKENI. CDR3 length: 16 amino acids. V gave up 0 bases and J gave up 5 bases, with 17 bases separating them. The CDR3 nucleotides are TGTGCCAGCTCACCACCTTGGGCCCCAGAGTTCCACGAGCAGTACTTC. Translation gives CASSPPWAPEFHEQYF.

This chain links TRBV5-4 with TRBJ2-7, with a weak D call TRBD2 (5 bases). V dropped 2 bases and J dropped 1 base, with 10 bases sitting between them. This CDR3 has 14 residues. Germline values: CDR1 SGHNT, CDR2 YYREEE (reference sequence). The CDR3 DNA reads as TGTGCCAGCAGCTTAGTGGACTTTTCCTACGAGCAGTACTTC. It translates to CASSLVDFSYEQYF.

This rearrangement joins TRBV27 to TRBJ1-1, with D tentatively TRBD1 (6 bases). Germline V gene sequence: CDR1 MNHEY, CDR2 SMNVEV (reference sequence). V was cut by 2 bases and J by 11 bases, with 21 bases left in between. The CDR3 contains 15 residues. The CDR3 region has the DNA TGTGCCAGCAGTTTAACTACCAGGGGATGGAACGAGGCTTTCTTT. Translating gives CASSLTTRGWNEAFF.

V and J are TRBV6-6 and TRBJ1-3; 7 nucleotides align to TRBD1. The CDR3 has 14 amino acids. J lost 3 bases, V lost 6 bases, and 5 bases had no gene match. The V gene's germline CDR1 is MNHNY and CDR2 SVGAGI (reference sequence). CDR3 in DNA: TGTGCCAGCAGAGACAGGGAGGGTGGAAACACCATATATTTT. Protein: CASRDREGGNTIYF.

The V and J genes are TRBV6-5 and TRBJ2-1; 7 nucleotides line up with TRBD2. The CDR3 runs 14 residues. The J segment lost 7 bases and the V segment lost 0 bases, leaving 3 bases of the junction unmatched. CDR1 MNHEY and CDR2 SVGAGI come from the germline V gene. The CDR3 DNA follows: TGTGCCAGCAGTTACTCCTCGCGGGAGAATGAGCAGTTCTTC. Its protein is CASSYSSRENEQFF.

The gene calls are TRBV5-1 and TRBJ2-2; 11 bases match TRBD2. The trim removed 4 bases at V and 0 bases at J, leaving 5 bases unmatched. In germline, CDR1 is SGHRS, CDR2 YFSETQ. The CDR3 is 17 residues long. The CDR3 nucleotides are TGCGCCAGCAGCACAGGGACTAGCGGCGCGAACACCGGGGAGCTGTTTTTT. It translates to CASSTGTSGANTGELFF.

The chain joins TRBV11-2 to TRBJ2-2, with 9 bases aligning to TRBD1. This CDR3 is 14 amino acids long. The V gene's germline CDR1 is SGHAT and CDR2 FQNNGV. The V and J ends lost 4 bases and 6 bases, in that order; junction bases with no gene match: 3. CDR3 coding DNA: TGTGCCAGCAGCTGGGACAGGGTCGCCGGGGAGCTGTTTTTT. Protein sequence: CASSWDRVAGELFF.